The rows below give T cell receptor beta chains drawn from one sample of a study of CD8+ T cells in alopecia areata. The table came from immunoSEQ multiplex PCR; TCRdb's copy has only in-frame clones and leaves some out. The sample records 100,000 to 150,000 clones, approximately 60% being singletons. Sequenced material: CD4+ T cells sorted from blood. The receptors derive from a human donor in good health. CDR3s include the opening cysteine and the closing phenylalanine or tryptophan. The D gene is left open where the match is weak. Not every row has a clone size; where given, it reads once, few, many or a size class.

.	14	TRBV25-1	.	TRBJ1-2	TGTGCCAGCAGTGTTGGCCAGAGGCTGGGTGGCTACACCTTC	CASSVGQRLGGYTF
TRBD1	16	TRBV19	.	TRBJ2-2	TGTGCCAGTAGTCCCTCCGGGACAGGGTTCACCGGGGAGCTGTTTTTT	CASSPSGTGFTGELFF
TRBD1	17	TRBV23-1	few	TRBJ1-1	TGCGCCAGCAGTCATAGCGGGACAGGGGGCTTTGGGGCTGAAGCTTTCTTT	CASSHSGTGGFGAEAFF
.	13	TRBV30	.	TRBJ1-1	TGTGCCTGGAGTCTGCAGCCGGGGACTGAAGCTTTCTTT	CAWSLQPGTEAFF
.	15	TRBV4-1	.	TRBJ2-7	TGCGCCAGCAGCCACCTGGGGCTCGGGGGCCACGAGCAGTACTTC	CASSHLGLGGHEQYF
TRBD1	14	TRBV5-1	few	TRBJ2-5	TGCGCCAGCAGCCGGGACAGGGTTGATGAGACCCAGTACTTC	CASSRDRVDETQYF
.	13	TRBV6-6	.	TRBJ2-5	TGTGCCAGCAGCCGCCGGGACCAAGAGACCCAGTACTTC	CASSRRDQETQYF
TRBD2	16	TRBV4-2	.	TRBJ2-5	TGTGCCAGCAGCCAACTGAGCGGGGGGACCAGAGAGACCCAGTACTTC	CASSQLSGGTRETQYF
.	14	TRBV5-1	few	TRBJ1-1	TGCGCCAGCAGCTTATCGGAGAGAAACACTGAAGCTTTCTTT	CASSLSERNTEAFF
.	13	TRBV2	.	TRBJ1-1	TGTGCCAGCAGTCAGAACATGAACACTGAAGCTTTCTTT	CASSQNMNTEAFF
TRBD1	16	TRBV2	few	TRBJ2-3	TGTGCCAGCAGGTCTGACAGGGGGGATAGCAAAGATACGCAGTATTTT	CASRSDRGDSKDTQYF
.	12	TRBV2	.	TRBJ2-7	TGTGCCAGCGGCATCCTGGTCCACGAGCAGTACTTC	CASGILVHEQYF
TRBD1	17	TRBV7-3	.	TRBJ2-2	TGTGCCAGCAGCCCCCAAATCGGGACAGTGAACACCGGGGAGCTGTTTTTT	CASSPQIGTVNTGELFF
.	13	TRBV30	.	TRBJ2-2	TGTGCCTGGAGTCTTCAGGGAATCGGGGAGCTGTTTTTT	CAWSLQGIGELFF
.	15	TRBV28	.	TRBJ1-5	TGTGCCAGCAGTCGACCGGGGGGGTACAATCAGCCCCAGCATTTT	CASSRPGGYNQPQHF
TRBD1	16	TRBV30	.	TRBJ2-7	TGTGCCTGGAGCGGACAGGGACGAATCCTATTCTACGAGCAGTACTTC	CAWSGQGRILFYEQYF
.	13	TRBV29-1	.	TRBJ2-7	TGCAGCGTTGAGGGCCCCGACCCCTACGAGCAGTACTTC	CSVEGPDPYEQYF
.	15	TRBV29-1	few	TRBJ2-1	TGCAGCGCAGCAGGAATACCCGGACGGACAAATGAGCAGTTCTTC	CSAAGIPGRTNEQFF
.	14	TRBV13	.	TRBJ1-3	TGTGCCAGCAGCTTAGAAAGGGCTGGAAACACCATATATTTT	CASSLERAGNTIYF
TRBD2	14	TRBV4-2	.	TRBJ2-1	TGTGCCAGCAGCCAAGAAAGCGGGGGGAAAGAGCAGTTCTTC	CASSQESGGKEQFF
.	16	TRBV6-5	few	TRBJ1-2	TGTGCCAGCAGTTACTTCCTCCTGGCTAAACTCTCTCTCTACACCTTC	CASSYFLLAKLSLYTF
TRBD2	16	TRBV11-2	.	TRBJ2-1	TGTGCCAGCAGGGGGGGACTAGCGGGGCCGGACAATGAGCAGTTCTTC	CASRGGLAGPDNEQFF
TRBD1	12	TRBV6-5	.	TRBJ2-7	TGTGCCACAGGGGACAGGATCTACGAGCAGTACTTC	CATGDRIYEQYF
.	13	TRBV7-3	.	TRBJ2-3	TGTGCCAGCAGCCCAGGGAGCGCAGATACGCAGTATTTT	CASSPGSADTQYF
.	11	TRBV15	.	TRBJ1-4	TGTGCCACCGGAATCGGCGAAAAACTGTTTTTT	CATGIGEKLFF
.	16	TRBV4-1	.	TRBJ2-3	TGCGCCAGCAGCCAAAGGGACCGAGGTAACACAGATACGCAGTATTTT	CASSQRDRGNTDTQYF
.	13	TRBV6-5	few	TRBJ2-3	TGTGCCAGCAGTGCGCGGAGGGGGGATACGCAGTATTTT	CASSARRGDTQYF
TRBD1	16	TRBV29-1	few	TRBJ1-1	TGCAGCGCTACCACAGGGGGTCTAACCATGAACACTGAAGCTTTCTTT	CSATTGGLTMNTEAFF
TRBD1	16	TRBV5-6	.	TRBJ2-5	TGTGCCAGCAGCTCCCGAGGTGCAGGGGGCGCAGAGACCCAGTACTTC	CASSSRGAGGAETQYF
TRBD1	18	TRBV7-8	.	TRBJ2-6	TGTGCCAGCAGCTACTTTGGCAGGGGGCAACCTGGGGCCAACGTCCTGACTTTC	CASSYFGRGQPGANVLTF
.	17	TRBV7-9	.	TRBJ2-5	TGTGCCAGCAGCCCTCGACTGGGGGATAGAGCTCAAGAGACCCAGTACTTC	CASSPRLGDRAQETQYF
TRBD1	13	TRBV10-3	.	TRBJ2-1	TGTGCCACTTCTATTAGGGACAGGGATGAGCAGTTCTTC	CATSIRDRDEQFF
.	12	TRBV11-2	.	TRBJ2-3	TGTGCCAGCAGCTTAGGGGGGGCCACGCAGTATTTT	CASSLGGATQYF
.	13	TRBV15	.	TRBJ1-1	TGTGCCACCAGCAGAGTAGGGCGAGCTGAAGCTTTCTTT	CATSRVGRAEAFF
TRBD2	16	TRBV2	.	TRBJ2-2	TGTGCCAGCAGTGACCCAGCGGGGGGGTTCACCGGGGAGCTGTTTTTT	CASSDPAGGFTGELFF
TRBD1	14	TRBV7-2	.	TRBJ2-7	TGTGCCAGCATCAGGGACAGAGGCTCCTACGAGCAGTACTTC	CASIRDRGSYEQYF
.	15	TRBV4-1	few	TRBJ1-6	TGCGCCAGCAGCCATTCACCCTCCTATAATTCACCCCTCCACTTT	CASSHSPSYNSPLHF
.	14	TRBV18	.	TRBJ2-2	TGTGCCAGCTCACCCAACACAGCGACCGGGGAGCTGTTTTTT	CASSPNTATGELFF
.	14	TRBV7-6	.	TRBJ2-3	TGTGCCAGCAGCTTAGTCTATAGGGGAGATACGCAGTATTTT	CASSLVYRGDTQYF
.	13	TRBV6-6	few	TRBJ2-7	TGTGCCAGCAGTTACTCGCCTACCTACGAGCAGTACTTC	CASSYSPTYEQYF
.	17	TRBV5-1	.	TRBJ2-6	TGCGCCAGCAGCTTGGCCAAGGGGATGGGTGGGGCCAACGTCCTGACTTTC	CASSLAKGMGGANVLTF
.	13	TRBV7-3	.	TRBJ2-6	TGTGCCAGCAGACCCTCTGGGGCCAACGTCCTGACTTTC	CASRPSGANVLTF
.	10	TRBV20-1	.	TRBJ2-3	TGCAGTGCTCTGGGGGAAGTGCAGTATTTT	CSALGEVQYF
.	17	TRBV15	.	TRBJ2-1	TGTGCCACCAGCAGGTCAGGGGCAAAGAGCTCCTACAATGAGCAGTTCTTC	CATSRSGAKSSYNEQFF
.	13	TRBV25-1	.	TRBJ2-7	TGTGCCAGCAGTGATCCATCAGGGTACGAGCAGTACTTC	CASSDPSGYEQYF
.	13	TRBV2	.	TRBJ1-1	TGTGCCAGCCGGGGCGGTTGGAGGGGTGAAGCTTTCTTT	CASRGGWRGEAFF
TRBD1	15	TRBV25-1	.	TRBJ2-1	TGTGCCAGCAGTGAGCCAGGGGGCGCAGACAATGAGCAGTTCTTC	CASSEPGGADNEQFF
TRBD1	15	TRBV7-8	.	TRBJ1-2	TGTGCCAGCAGCACCCGAACAGGGGGCGCGGATGGCTACACCTTC	CASSTRTGGADGYTF
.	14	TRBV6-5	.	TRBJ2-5	TGTGCCAGCAGTCCGAAGGGGGGCCAAGAGACCCAGTACTTC	CASSPKGGQETQYF
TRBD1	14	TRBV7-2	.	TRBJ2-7	TGTGCCAGCAGCTTAGGACTGGACAGGGGCGAGCAGTACTTC	CASSLGLDRGEQYF
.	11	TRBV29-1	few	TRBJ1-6	TGCAGCGTCGCGGCCTATTCACCCCTCCACTTT	CSVAAYSPLHF
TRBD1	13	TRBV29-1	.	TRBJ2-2	TGCAGCGCCGTGACAGGGACGGCAGGGGAGCTGTTTTTT	CSAVTGTAGELFF
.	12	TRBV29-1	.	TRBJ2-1	TGCAGCGTTGGAAAGTCTTACAATGAGCAGTTCTTC	CSVGKSYNEQFF
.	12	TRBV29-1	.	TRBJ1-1	TGCAGCTGGGTACAAATGAACACTGAAGCTTTCTTT	CSWVQMNTEAFF
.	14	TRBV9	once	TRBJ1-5	TGTGCCAGCAGCGTAGGTTGGGGTGATCAGCCCCAGCATTTT	CASSVGWGDQPQHF